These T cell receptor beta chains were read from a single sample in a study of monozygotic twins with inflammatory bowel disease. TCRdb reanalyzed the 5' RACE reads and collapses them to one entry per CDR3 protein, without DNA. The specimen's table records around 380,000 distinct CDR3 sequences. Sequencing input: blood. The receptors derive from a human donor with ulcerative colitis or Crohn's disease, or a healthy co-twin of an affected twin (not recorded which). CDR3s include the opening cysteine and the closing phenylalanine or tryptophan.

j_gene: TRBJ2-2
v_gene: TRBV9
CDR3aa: CASSVELRDRTGELFF

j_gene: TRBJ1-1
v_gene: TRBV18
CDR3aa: CASSPLPLRVTEAFF

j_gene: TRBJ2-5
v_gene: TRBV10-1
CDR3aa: CASSDSTSFGETQYF

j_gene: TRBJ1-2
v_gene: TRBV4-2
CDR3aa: CASTTNNGGGDGYTF

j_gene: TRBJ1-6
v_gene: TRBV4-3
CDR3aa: CASSQDLARARDSPLHF

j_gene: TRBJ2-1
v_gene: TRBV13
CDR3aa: CASSARGSSGQFF

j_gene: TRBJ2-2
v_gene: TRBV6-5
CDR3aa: CASSYLGATNTGELFF

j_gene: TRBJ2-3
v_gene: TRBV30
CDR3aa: CAWKDRGPPDTQYF

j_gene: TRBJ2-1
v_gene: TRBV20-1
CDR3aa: CSARRQGGNEQFF

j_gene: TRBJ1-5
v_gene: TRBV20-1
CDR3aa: CSARVEDLSNQPQHF

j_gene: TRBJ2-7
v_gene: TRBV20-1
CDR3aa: CSATGNLYEQYF

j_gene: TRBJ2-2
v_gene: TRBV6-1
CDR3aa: CASREGLAGTGELFF

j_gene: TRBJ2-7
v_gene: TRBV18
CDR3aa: CASSRLAGGPGSYEQYF

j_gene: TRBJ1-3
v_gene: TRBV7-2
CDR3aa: CASSLVDRGAYGNTIYF

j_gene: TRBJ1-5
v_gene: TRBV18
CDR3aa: CASSPLDSGNQPQHF

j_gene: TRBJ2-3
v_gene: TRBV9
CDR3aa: CASSPFSSDTQYF

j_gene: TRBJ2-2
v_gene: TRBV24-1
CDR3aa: CATSAGTGELFF

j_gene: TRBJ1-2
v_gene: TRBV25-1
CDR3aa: CASSEGAPGGAGYTF

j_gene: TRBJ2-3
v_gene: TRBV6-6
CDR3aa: CASSYRRFDTQYF

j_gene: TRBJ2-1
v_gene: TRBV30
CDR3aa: CAWSVLAGNNEQFF

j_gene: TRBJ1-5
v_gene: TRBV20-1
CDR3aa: CSARVSNWESGTKSNQPQHF

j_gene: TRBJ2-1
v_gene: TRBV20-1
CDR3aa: CSAKPGRTPYNEQFF

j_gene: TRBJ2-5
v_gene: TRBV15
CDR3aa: CATSRVKRLQETQYF

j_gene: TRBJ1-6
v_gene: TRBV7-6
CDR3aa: CASSSLDNSPLHF

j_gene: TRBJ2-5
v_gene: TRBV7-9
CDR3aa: CASSPTSAGVETQYF

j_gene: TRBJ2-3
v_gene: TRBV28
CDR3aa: CASSSGLGVTDTQYF

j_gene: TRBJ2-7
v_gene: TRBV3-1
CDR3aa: CASSQEKEQYF

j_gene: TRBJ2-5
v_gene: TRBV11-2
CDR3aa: CASSYDRTGRGETQYF

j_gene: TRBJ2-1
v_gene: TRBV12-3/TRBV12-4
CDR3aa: CASSLSQGAYNEQFF

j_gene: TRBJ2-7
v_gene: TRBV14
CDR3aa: CASSQDLEGEQYF

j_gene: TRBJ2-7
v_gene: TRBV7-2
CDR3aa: CASSLQGSGGDEQYF

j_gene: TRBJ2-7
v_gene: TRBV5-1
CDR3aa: CASSLSGGTEYEQYF

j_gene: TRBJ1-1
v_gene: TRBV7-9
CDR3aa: CASSFDRPGGWGTEAFF

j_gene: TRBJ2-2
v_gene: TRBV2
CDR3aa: CASISANTGELFF

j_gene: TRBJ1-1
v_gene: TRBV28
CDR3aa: CASSSHDRAATAFF

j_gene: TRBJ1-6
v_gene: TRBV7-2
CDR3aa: CASSPTGTPVSSPLHF

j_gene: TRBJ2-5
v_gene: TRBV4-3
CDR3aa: CASSQAPSGSQETQYF

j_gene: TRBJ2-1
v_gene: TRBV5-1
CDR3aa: CASSSPATGGNSWDEQFF

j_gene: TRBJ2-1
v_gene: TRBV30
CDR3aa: CAWSGLAGGNEQFF

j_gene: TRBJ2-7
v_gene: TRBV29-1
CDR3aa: CSVATSGGLEQYF

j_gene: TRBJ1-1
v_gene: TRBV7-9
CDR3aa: CASSRGTENTEAFF

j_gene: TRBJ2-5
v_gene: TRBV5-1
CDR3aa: CASSPAGRETQYF

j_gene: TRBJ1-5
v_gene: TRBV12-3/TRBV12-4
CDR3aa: CASSFGTFNQPQHF

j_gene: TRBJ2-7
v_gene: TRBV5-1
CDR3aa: CASSPGLAVAYEQYF

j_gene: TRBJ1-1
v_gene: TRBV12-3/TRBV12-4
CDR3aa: CASSFNSRTEAFF

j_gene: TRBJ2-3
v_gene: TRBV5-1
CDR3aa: CASSRGGSGNTDTQYF

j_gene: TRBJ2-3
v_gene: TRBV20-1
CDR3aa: CSARNYASGDTQYF

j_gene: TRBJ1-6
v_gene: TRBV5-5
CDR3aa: CASSVGQQNSPLHF